A selection of T cell receptor beta chains follows, all from one sample in a study of shared clonotypes between healthy human individuals. Using immunoSEQ multiplex PCR, the repertoire was profiled, and TCRdb retains in-frame clones only, with some absent. The table shows 2 million to 2.5 million clones, with 90% to 95% occurring only once. Sample: naive CD4+ T cells from PBMCs. The receptors here all came from a man between 18 and 35 years old in good health. Some clones in this sample may be carry-over from other donors' samples. The CDR3 runs from the conserved cysteine through the conserved F or W. D genes are given only for firm matches. The listing skips clone size in some rows; elsewhere it reads once, few, many or a size class.

j_gene | v_gene | d_gene | abundance | CDR3nt | CDR3aa
TRBJ2-1 | TRBV28 | NA | NA | TGTGCCAGCAGTTCTGGGACCTACAATGAGCAGTTCTTC | CASSSGTYNEQFF
TRBJ1-1 | TRBV27 | NA | NA | TGTGCCAGCAGTTTACGAGGGAACCTCATGAACACTGAAGCTTTCTTT | CASSLRGNLMNTEAFF
TRBJ1-2 | TRBV10-3 | TRBD1 | NA | TGTGCCATAAACAGGGACAGCTCCGCCAGTGGCTACACCTTC | CAINRDSSASGYTF
TRBJ2-1 | TRBV7-9 | NA | NA | TGTGCCAGCAGCTTGGGTCAAGGTTTGGATGAGCAGTTCTTC | CASSLGQGLDEQFF
TRBJ2-3 | TRBV28 | TRBD1 | NA | TGTGCCAGCAGTCCGGTGACAGGGGCAGATACGCAGTATTTT | CASSPVTGADTQYF
TRBJ1-5 | TRBV2 | TRBD1 | NA | TGTGCCAGCAGTAAACCCGGGACAGGGGGCGCGGGACAGCCCCAGCATTTT | CASSKPGTGGAGQPQHF
TRBJ2-7 | TRBV15 | TRBD1 | NA | TGTGCCACCAGCAGACAGGGGGCGTACGAGCAGTACTTC | CATSRQGAYEQYF
TRBJ2-3 | TRBV18 | TRBD2 | NA | TGTGCCAGCTCACCAGGCCAGCGGGAAACAGATACGCAGTATTTT | CASSPGQRETDTQYF
TRBJ2-5 | TRBV2 | NA | NA | TGTGCCAGCAAAGGGGTCGGAGAGACCCAGTACTTC | CASKGVGETQYF
TRBJ2-3 | TRBV5-1 | TRBD2 | NA | TGCGCCAGCAGCTTGACTAGCGGACCGACAAGCACAGATACGCAGTATTTT | CASSLTSGPTSTDTQYF
TRBJ1-2 | TRBV5-8 | NA | NA | TGTGCCAGCAGCTTGAATCTGGGTCACTATGGCTACACCTTC | CASSLNLGHYGYTF
TRBJ2-7 | TRBV4-2 | TRBD2 | NA | TGTGCCAGCAGCCAGACGGAACTAGCGGGAGAGGTTGAGCAGTACTTC | CASSQTELAGEVEQYF
TRBJ1-3 | TRBV9 | NA | NA | TGTGCCAGCAGCGTTTTGGGGAGCTCTGGAAACACCATATATTTT | CASSVLGSSGNTIYF
TRBJ2-5 | TRBV7-9 | TRBD1 | NA | TGTGCCAGCAGTCAAGGGACAGGGCACGAGACCCAGTACTTC | CASSQGTGHETQYF
TRBJ2-2 | TRBV5-1 | NA | NA | TGCGCCAGCAGCTATGATGGACAGACCGGGGAGCTGTTTTTT | CASSYDGQTGELFF
TRBJ2-1 | TRBV7-8 | TRBD2 | NA | TGTGCCAGCAGCTCGGGACTAGCGGGTTATGTCTACAATGAGCAGTTCTTC | CASSSGLAGYVYNEQFF
TRBJ1-2 | TRBV30 | TRBD1 | NA | TGTGCCTGGAGTCAGGGGGGAATCTATGGCTACACCTTC | CAWSQGGIYGYTF
TRBJ2-7 | TRBV11-2 | NA | NA | TGTGCCAGCAGTAGGGACGCCCTGTTCACTCGTTACGAGCAGCACTTC | CASSRDALFTRYEQHF
TRBJ1-5 | TRBV18 | TRBD1 | once | TGTGCCAGCTCACCTATCGGGACAGGGGGGTATAGCAATCAGCCCCAGCATTTT | CASSPIGTGGYSNQPQHF
TRBJ2-7 | TRBV29-1 | NA | NA | TGCAGCGTTGAAGATCGTGAGTACGAGCAGTACTTC | CSVEDREYEQYF
TRBJ2-2 | TRBV7-2 | NA | NA | TGTGCCAGCAGCGGATATCGTCGGGACGTAAACACCGGGGAGCTGTTTTTT | CASSGYRRDVNTGELFF
TRBJ2-4 | TRBV10-2 | TRBD1 | NA | TGCGCCAGCAGTGAGGTTTACAGGGGGCACCACATTCAGTACTTC | CASSEVYRGHHIQYF
TRBJ2-7 | TRBV18 | NA | NA | TGTGCCAGCTCACCCGATGTCTGGGGACGGGGCAGCTCCTACGAGCAGTACTTC | CASSPDVWGRGSSYEQYF
TRBJ1-1 | TRBV5-8 | TRBD1 | NA | TGTGCCAGCAGCCTTGGACACAGGGGTGAAGCTTTCTTT | CASSLGHRGEAFF
TRBJ2-7 | TRBV6-5 | NA | NA | TGTGCCAGCAGTTACTCCAAGGGCCAGTCGCAGTACTTC | CASSYSKGQSQYF
TRBJ2-1 | TRBV28 | TRBD2 | NA | TGTGCCAGCAGTTTGCTTGGACTAGCGGGAGGGCCGAGCTCCTACAATGAGCAGTTCTTC | CASSLLGLAGGPSSYNEQFF